A selection of T cell receptor beta chains follows, all from one sample in a study of T cells in Graves' hyperthyroidism and ophthalmopathy. TCRdb fed the multiplex PCR reads into MiXCR, producing one record per CDR3 protein. The sample lists hundreds of thousands of distinct CDR3 sequences, over 40% occurring once. Source material: peripheral blood or thyroid tissue (not recorded which). The receptors come from an adult man with Graves' disease, either hyperthyroidism or ophthalmopathy (not recorded which). Each CDR3 is given with its conserved first and last residue. A D gene is named only where the DNA matches it firmly. Not every row has a clone size; where given, it reads once, few, many or a size class.

clone size | D gene | J gene | V gene | CDR3 protein | CDR3 DNA
many | . | TRBJ1-1 | TRBV5-6 | CASSFSLEGVIAFF | TGTGCCAGCAGCTTCAGCTTGGAGGGGGTCATAGCTTTCTTT
. | . | TRBJ1-2 | TRBV6-5 | CASSYRYKTYGYTF | TGTGCCAGCAGTTACAGGTACAAGACCTATGGCTACACCTTC
many | . | TRBJ2-7 | TRBV29-1 | CSVANGISLGEQYF | TGCAGCGTTGCTAACGGGATCTCTTTGGGCGAGCAGTACTTC
. | . | TRBJ1-4 | TRBV25-1 | CASHATNEKLFF | TGTGCCAGCCATGCAACTAATGAAAAACTGTTTTTT
. | . | TRBJ1-2 | TRBV10-3 | CAISDQSGTAYGYTF | TGTGCCATCAGTGATCAGTCAGGGACCGCGTATGGCTACACCTTC
. | . | TRBJ2-2 | TRBV7-2 | CASSLESRVAGELFF | TGCGCCAGCAGCTTGGAATCCCGGGTGGCCGGGGAGCTGTTTTTT
. | . | TRBJ1-4 | TRBV5-5 | CASSLRGPATNEKLFF | TGTGCCAGCAGCTTGAGGGGACCCGCAACTAATGAAAAACTGTTTTTT
. | . | TRBJ1-1 | TRBV9 | CASSQGEGGSEAFF | TGTGCCAGCAGCCAAGGAGAGGGCGGGTCTGAAGCTTTCTTT
. | . | TRBJ1-6 | TRBV9 | CASSVSWENSPLHF | TGTGCCAGCAGCGTATCCTGGGAAAATTCACCCCTCCACTTT
. | . | TRBJ1-5 | TRBV10-3 | CAIRGQNQPQHF | TGTGCCATCCGCGGACAGAATCAGCCCCAGCATTTT
many | . | TRBJ2-7 | TRBV15 | CATSGDPGYEQYF | TGTGCCACCAGCGGGGACCCTGGGTACGAGCAGTACTTC
. | . | TRBJ1-1 | TRBV7-3 | CASSSRRGSANTEAFF | TGTGCCAGCAGCTCAAGACGGGGTTCGGCGAACACTGAAGCTTTCTTT
few | . | TRBJ1-5 | TRBV2 | CASSGGGSSFHF | TGTGCCAGCAGCGGGGGGGGAAGCTCCTTTCATTTT
many | . | TRBJ1-1 | TRBV7-9 | CASSLGSEAFF | TGTGCCAGCAGTCTGGGGTCTGAAGCTTTCTTT
. | TRBD1 | TRBJ2-7 | TRBV29-1 | CSANRGLRSYEQYF | TGCAGCGCAAACAGGGGGCTGCGGAGCTACGAGCAGTACTTC
. | . | TRBJ1-3 | TRBV2 | CASSPKGGNTIYF | TGTGCCAGCAGTCCCAAGGGGGGAAACACCATATATTTT
. | TRBD2 | TRBJ2-5 | TRBV20-1 | CSARETSGRGTQYF | TGCAGTGCTAGAGAGACTAGCGGGAGGGGGACCCAGTACTTC
. | TRBD1 | TRBJ1-1 | TRBV20-1 | CSKDRGNLYTEAFF | TGCAGTAAGGACAGGGGGAATTTGTACACTGAAGCTTTCTTT
. | . | TRBJ1-2 | TRBV7-9 | CASSLRGRDYYGYTF | TGTGCCAGCAGCTTGAGGGGTAGGGACTACTATGGCTACACCTTC
few | . | TRBJ2-7 | TRBV10-3 | CASSRNEREQYF | TGTGCCAGCTCACGAAACGAACGGGAGCAGTACTTC
. | . | TRBJ2-6 | TRBV7-6 | CASSQDWVASGANVLTF | TGCGCCAGCAGCCAAGATTGGGTGGCTTCTGGGGCCAACGTCCTGACTTTC
. | TRBD2 | TRBJ2-5 | TRBV25-1 | CASSYASGQGQETQYF | TGTGCCAGCAGTTACGCTAGCGGGCAGGGACAAGAGACCCAGTACTTC
. | . | TRBJ1-2 | TRBV7-8 | CASSLVPGFCGYTF | TGTGCCAGCAGCTTAGTCCCAGGATTCTGTGGCTACACCTTC
few | . | TRBJ2-7 | TRBV20-1 | CSARPLAQVSYEQYF | TGCAGTGCGAGACCCCTAGCGCAGGTTTCCTACGAGCAGTACTTC
many | . | TRBJ1-2 | TRBV7-3 | CASGQGDGNGYTF | TGTGCCAGCGGGCAGGGTGACGGCAATGGCTACACCTTC
. | TRBD1 | TRBJ2-2 | TRBV29-1 | CSVELRDRRKGPGELFF | TGCAGCGTTGAGCTCCGGGACAGGCGAAAGGGACCCGGGGAGCTGTTTTTT
. | . | TRBJ2-5 | TRBV7-7 | CASLGGRETQYF | TGTGCTAGCCTCGGGGGACGGGAGACCCAGTACTTC
. | TRBD1 | TRBJ1-2 | TRBV29-1 | CSVEDHGTGVSYGYTF | TGCAGCGTTGAAGATCACGGGACAGGGGTTAGCTATGGCTACACCTTC
. | TRBD1 | TRBJ1-1 | TRBV5-1 | CASGQEINTEAFF | TGCGCCAGCGGACAGGAGATAAACACTGAAGCTTTCTTT
. | TRBD2 | TRBJ2-5 | TRBV24-1 | CATSDLAGQYF | TGTGCCACCAGTGATCTAGCGGGACAGTACTTC
. | . | TRBJ1-5 | TRBV9 | CASTREGSSNQPQHF | TGTGCCAGCACCCGAGAAGGGAGTAGCAATCAGCCCCAGCATTTT
few | TRBD1 | TRBJ1-4 | TRBV9 | CASSERDRLQEKLFF | TGTGCCAGCAGCGAGCGGGACAGGCTCCAGGAAAAACTGTTTTTT
. | . | TRBJ1-1 | TRBV12-3/TRBV12-4 | CASSSAVMDTEAFF | TGTGCCAGCAGCTCGGCAGTCATGGACACTGAAGCTTTCTTT
. | . | TRBJ1-2 | TRBV7-2 | CASSFTIYGYTF | TGTGCCAGCAGCTTTACAATCTATGGCTACACCTTC
few | . | TRBJ2-7 | TRBV9 | CASSVGVGGPYEQYF | TGTGCCAGCAGCGTAGGTGTAGGGGGTCCCTACGAGCAGTACTTC
. | . | TRBJ2-7 | TRBV7-8 | CASSLSGRDPYEQYF | TGTGCCAGCAGCTTAAGTGGCAGGGATCCCTACGAGCAGTACTTC
. | . | TRBJ2-5 | TRBV2 | CASAPTRHSQTTQYF | TGTGCCAGCGCTCCGACTAGACACTCCCAAACCACCCAGTACTTC
. | TRBD1 | TRBJ1-2 | TRBV30 | CAWSSTGIHGYTF | TGTGCCTGGAGTTCGACAGGGATCCATGGCTACACCTTC
. | . | TRBJ2-6 | TRBV10-3 | CAIRGSSGANVLTF | TGTGCCATCAGAGGTAGCTCTGGGGCCAACGTCCTGACTTTC
many | . | TRBJ2-7 | TRBV7-9 | CASSLPSGDGHEQYF | TGTGCCAGCAGCTTACCCTCAGGGGACGGGCACGAGCAGTACTTC
many | . | TRBJ1-4 | TRBV24-1 | CATSDPGSADEKLFF | TGTGCCACCAGTGACCCGGGTTCCGCGGATGAAAAACTGTTTTTT
many | . | TRBJ2-5 | TRBV7-9 | CASSLGGRGRPGEETQYF | TGTGCCAGCAGCTTAGGGGGGCGGGGGCGCCCGGGGGAAGAGACCCAGTACTTC
. | . | TRBJ1-3 | TRBV29-1 | CSLGTGNTIYF | TGCAGCTTAGGGACCGGAAACACCATATATTTT
few | . | TRBJ1-2 | TRBV20-1 | CSARSAGANYGYTF | TGCAGTGCTAGAAGTGCAGGAGCTAACTATGGCTACACCTTC
few | TRBD1 | TRBJ1-1 | TRBV14 | CASSQEGAWYTEAFF | TGTGCCAGCAGCCAGGAGGGGGCCTGGTATACTGAAGCTTTCTTT
few | . | TRBJ2-2 | TRBV6-6 | CASIGWRTGELFF | TGTGCCAGCATCGGGTGGAGAACCGGGGAGCTGTTTTTT
many | . | TRBJ2-6 | TRBV9 | CASSVPGANVLTF | TGTGCCAGCAGCGTACCCGGGGCCAACGTCCTGACTTTC
. | TRBD1 | TRBJ1-2 | TRBV24-1 | CATSDLHAASGGSYGYTF | TGTGCCACCAGTGATTTGCACGCGGCTTCAGGGGGAAGCTATGGCTACACCTTC
once | . | TRBJ1-2 | TRBV24-1 | CASSSLGRVRGYTF | TGTGCCAGCAGTTCACTGGGTAGGGTCCGTGGCTACACCTTC
many | . | TRBJ1-1 | TRBV10-3 | CAISLGRMNTEAFF | TGTGCCATCAGTTTAGGACGGATGAACACTGAAGCTTTCTTT
. | . | TRBJ2-7 | TRBV20-1 | CSASGNSYEQYF | TGCAGTGCTAGCGGGAACTCCTACGAGCAGTACTTC
. | . | TRBJ1-6 | TRBV6-1 | CASSEARGTYNSPLHF | TGTGCCAGCAGTGAAGCGAGGGGGACCTATAATTCACCCCTCCACTTT
few | . | TRBJ1-5 | TRBV20-1 | CSARGGLNSNQPQHF | TGCAGTGCTAGAGGCGGATTGAACAGCAATCAGCCCCAGCATTTT
many | . | TRBJ1-2 | TRBV9 | CASSVNPLRQEHGYTF | TGTGCCAGCAGCGTAAACCCACTGAGACAAGAACATGGCTACACCTTC
. | TRBD1 | TRBJ1-5 | TRBV10-3 | CASSPNRGWETQHF | TGTGCCAGCAGTCCCAACAGGGGATGGGAGACCCAGCATTTT
many | . | TRBJ2-5 | TRBV2 | CASSSQTQYF | TGTGCCAGCTCCTCCCAGACCCAGTACTTC
. | . | TRBJ2-5 | TRBV7-9 | CASSLSAVGTQYF | TGTGCCAGCAGCCTCTCAGCGGTGGGGACCCAGTACTTC
. | TRBD1 | TRBJ1-5 | TRBV10-3 | CAISSRRGFDQPQHF | TGTGCCATCAGTTCCCGCAGGGGGTTCGATCAGCCCCAGCATTTT